This TCR beta chain comes out of a study of a mutant IDH1 vaccine in newly diagnosed glioma. The sample's time point: baseline, week 1 (first vaccination visit). Indicated treatment: pre-vaccination baseline after standard-of-care therapy. In germline, CDR1 is MDHEN, CDR2 SYDVKM. This CDR3 contains 19 residues. Trimming took 5 bases from V and 0 from J; bases not matched to a gene: 15. Generated by immunoSEQ multiplex PCR, the TCRdb table keeps only in-frame clones and is missing some. The sample carries approximately 16,000 clones, 95% to 96% recorded once. The source is a woman aged 18-30 years with glioma. Some clones in this sample may be carry-over from other donors' samples. The chain employs TRBV28 and TRBJ1-5, with 8 bases identical to TRBD1. This sample comprised peripheral blood mononuclear cells (PBMCs), obtained from a glioma patient treated with radiotherapy, temozolomide or both. The CDR3 DNA reads TGTGCCAGCAGTGCCCTAACCGGGACAGGAATATATAGCAATCAGCCCCAGCATTTT. Translated, it gives CASSALTGTGIYSNQPQHF. Using reference TRBV28 and TRBJ1-5 for the parts outside the CDR3, the full variable domain is DVKVTQSSRYLVKRTGEKVFLECVQDMDHENMFWYRQDPGLGLRLIYFSYDVKMKEKGDIPEGYSVSREKKERFSLILESASTNQTSMYLCASSALTGTGIYSNQPQHFGDGTRLSIL.